This T cell receptor beta chain was identified during a study of T cells after yellow fever vaccination. Whole-study context: Fractions low in cell number were prepared with SMART-Seq v4 Ultra Low Input.

The CDR3 totals 13 residues. The V end lost 3 bases, the J end lost 7 bases, and 13 bases lay between the germline ends. CDR1 and CDR2 (germline): DFQATT, SNEGSKA (reference sequence). In making TCR cDNA, 5'RACE template switching added a universal primer site and UMIs to it. TCRdb called the 5' RACE reads again in MiXCR, with one record for every CDR3 protein. Of some 240,000 distinct CDR3 sequences in the sample, around 4.9% were seen once. Study-level results: Re-detected after boosting: most primary clones, 96% of CD4 and 80% to 90% of CD8. Bulk-population clonotypes that are abundant could appear as contaminants in FACS-sorted repertoires.

This clonotype was seen ten or more times. Its antigen is undetermined. The chain recombines TRBV20-1 with TRBJ2-4; D call uncertain. Sequencing was performed on CD4+ T cells sorted from PBMCs, taken on the day of the yellow fever booster vaccination. The receptor comes from a man between 18 and 29 years old who received the YFV17D yellow fever vaccine. The CDR3 nucleotides read TGCAGTGCTAGGGGTGTTGGGTGGAACATTCAGTACTTC. The encoded protein is CSARGVGWNIQYF.